This T cell receptor beta chain was sequenced for a study of tumor-infiltrating lymphocytes in primary liver carcinoma. It was unsorted whole blood that yielded blood RNA, and germline DNA was also extracted. TCR beta cDNA was made from 400 to 600 ng total RNA with a constant-region primer. Nested multiplex PCR, run for three rounds with slightly modified ARM-PCR, yielded TCR beta libraries. TCRdb ran MiXCR on the multiplex PCR reads and lists one entry per CDR3 protein. The sample shows approximately 310,000 distinct CDR3 sequences, approximately 60% of them seen only once. The sequence came from a man aged 35 to 55 with primary liver carcinoma and hepatitis B virus infection. Source material: peripheral blood.

The chain's CDR3 is CAISEGTTRNEQFF. The CDR3 DNA sequence: TGTGCCATCAGTGAGGGGACCACCCGCAATGAGCAGTTCTTC. The chain combines TRBV10-3 with TRBJ2-1; either TRBD1 or TRBD2 may supply D (5 bases each). Germline V gene lookup returns CDR1 ENHRY and CDR2 SYGVKD. Trimming removed 2 bases at V and 6 bases at J, with 11 bases between. CDR3 size: 14 residues.